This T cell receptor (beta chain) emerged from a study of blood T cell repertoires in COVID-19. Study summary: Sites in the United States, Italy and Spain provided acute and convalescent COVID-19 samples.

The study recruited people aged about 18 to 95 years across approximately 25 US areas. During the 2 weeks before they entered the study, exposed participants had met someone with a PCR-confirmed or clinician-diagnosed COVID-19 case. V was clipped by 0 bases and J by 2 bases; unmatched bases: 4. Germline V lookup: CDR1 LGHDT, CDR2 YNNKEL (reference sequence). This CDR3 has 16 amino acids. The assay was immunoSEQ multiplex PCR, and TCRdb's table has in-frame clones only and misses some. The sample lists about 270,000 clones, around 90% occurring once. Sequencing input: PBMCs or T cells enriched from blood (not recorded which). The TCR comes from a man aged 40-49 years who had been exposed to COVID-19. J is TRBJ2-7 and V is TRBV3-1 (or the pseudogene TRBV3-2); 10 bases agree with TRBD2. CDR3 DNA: TGTGCCAGCAGCCAAGATCTAGCGGGAGAGCCCTACGAGCAGTACTTC. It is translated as CASSQDLAGEPYEQYF.